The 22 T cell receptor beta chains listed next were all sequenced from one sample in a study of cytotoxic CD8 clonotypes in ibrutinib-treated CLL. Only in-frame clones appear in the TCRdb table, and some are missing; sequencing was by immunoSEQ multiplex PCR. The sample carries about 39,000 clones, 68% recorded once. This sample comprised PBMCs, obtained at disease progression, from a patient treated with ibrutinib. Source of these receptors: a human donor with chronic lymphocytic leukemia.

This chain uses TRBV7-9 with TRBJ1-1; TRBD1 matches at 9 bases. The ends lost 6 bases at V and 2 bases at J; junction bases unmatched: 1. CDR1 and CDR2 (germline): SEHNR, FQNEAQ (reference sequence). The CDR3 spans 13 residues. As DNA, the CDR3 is TGTGCCAGCAGACAGGGGGCAAACACTGAAGCTTTCTTT. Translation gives CASRQGANTEAFF.

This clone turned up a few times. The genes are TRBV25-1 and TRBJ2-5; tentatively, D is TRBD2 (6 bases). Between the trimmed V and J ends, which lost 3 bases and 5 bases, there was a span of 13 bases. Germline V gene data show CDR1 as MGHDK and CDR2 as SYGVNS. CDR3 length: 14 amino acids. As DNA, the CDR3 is TGTGCCAGCAGTGACTTGGTAGGGAGGGAGACCCAGTACTTC. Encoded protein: CASSDLVGRETQYF.

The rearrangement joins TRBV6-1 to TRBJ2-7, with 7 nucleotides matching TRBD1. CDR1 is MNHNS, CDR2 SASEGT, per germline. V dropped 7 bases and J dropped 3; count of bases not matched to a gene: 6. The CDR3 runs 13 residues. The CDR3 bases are TGTGCCAGCACTCTGACAGGGAACTACGAGCAGTACTTC. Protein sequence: CASTLTGNYEQYF.

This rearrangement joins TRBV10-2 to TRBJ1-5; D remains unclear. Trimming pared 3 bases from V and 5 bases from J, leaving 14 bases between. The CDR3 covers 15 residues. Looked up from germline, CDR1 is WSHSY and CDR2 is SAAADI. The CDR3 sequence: CASSDDRPLDQPQHF. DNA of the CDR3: TGCGCCAGCAGTGATGATAGGCCTTTAGATCAGCCCCAGCATTTT.

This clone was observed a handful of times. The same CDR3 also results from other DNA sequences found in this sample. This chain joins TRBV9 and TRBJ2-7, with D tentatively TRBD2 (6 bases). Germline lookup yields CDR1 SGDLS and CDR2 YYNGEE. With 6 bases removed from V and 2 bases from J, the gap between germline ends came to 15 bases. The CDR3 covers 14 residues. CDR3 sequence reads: CASNPAGTPYEQYF. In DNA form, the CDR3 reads TGTGCCAGCAACCCGGCTGGGACTCCCTACGAGCAGTACTTC.

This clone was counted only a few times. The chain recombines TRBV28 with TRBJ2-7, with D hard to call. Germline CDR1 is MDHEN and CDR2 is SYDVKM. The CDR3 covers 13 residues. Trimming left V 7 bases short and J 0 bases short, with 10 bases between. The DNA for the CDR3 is TGTGCCAGCACTGATAGCAGCTCCTACGAGCAGTACTTC. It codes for CASTDSSSYEQYF.

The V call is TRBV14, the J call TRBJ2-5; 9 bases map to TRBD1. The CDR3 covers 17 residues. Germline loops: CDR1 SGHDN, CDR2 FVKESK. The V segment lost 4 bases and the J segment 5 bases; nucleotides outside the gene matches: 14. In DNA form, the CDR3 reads TGTGCCAGCAGCCTAAACGACAGGGGGAAGGTCCAGGAGACCCAGTACTTC. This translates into CASSLNDRGKVQETQYF.

The CDR3 DNA follows: TGCGCCAGCAGTGAGTCCGCGGGGACGACCTACGAGCAGTACTTC. Translation: CASSESAGTTYEQYF. The J gene is TRBJ2-7, the V gene TRBV10-2, with D possibly matching TRBD2 (6 bases). Trimming stripped 0 bases from V and 2 bases from J, with 11 bases between. The CDR3 sequence is 15 residues long. Germline V CDR1 and CDR2: WSHSY, SAAADI.

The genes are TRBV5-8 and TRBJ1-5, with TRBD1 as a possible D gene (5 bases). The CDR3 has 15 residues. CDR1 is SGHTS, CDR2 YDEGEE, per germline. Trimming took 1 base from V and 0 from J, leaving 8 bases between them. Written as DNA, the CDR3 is TGTGCCAGCAGCTTGAGGGGAGATAGCAATCAGCCCCAGCATTTT. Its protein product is CASSLRGDSNQPQHF.

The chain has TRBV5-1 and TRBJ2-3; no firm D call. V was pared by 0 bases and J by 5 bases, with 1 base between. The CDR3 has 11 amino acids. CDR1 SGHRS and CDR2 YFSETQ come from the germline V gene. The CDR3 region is CASSLEDTQYF. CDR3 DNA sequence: TGCGCCAGCAGCTTGGAAGATACGCAGTATTTT.

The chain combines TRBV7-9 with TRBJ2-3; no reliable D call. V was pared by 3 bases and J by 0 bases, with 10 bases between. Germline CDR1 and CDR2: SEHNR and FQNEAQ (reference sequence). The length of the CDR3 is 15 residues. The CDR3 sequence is CASSLAATSTDTQYF. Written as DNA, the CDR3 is TGTGCCAGCAGCTTGGCAGCAACTAGCACAGATACGCAGTATTTT.

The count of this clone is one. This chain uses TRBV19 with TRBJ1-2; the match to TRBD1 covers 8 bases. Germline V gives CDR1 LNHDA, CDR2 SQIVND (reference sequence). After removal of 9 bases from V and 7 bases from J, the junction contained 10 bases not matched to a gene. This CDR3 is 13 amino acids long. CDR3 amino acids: CASRRQGLPGYTF. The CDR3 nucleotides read TGTGCCAGCAGAAGACAGGGGTTGCCTGGCTACACCTTC.

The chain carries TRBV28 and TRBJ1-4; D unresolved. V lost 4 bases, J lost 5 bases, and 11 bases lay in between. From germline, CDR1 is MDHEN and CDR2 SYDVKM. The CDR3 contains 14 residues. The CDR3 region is CASSSQGGNEKLFF. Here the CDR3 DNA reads TGTGCCAGCAGTTCCCAAGGCGGCAATGAAAAACTGTTTTTT. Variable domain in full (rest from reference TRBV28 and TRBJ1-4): DVKVTQSSRYLVKRTGEKVFLECVQDMDHENMFWYRQDPGLGLRLIYFSYDVKMKEKGDIPEGYSVSREKKERFSLILESASTNQTSMYLCASSSQGGNEKLFFGSGTQLSVL.

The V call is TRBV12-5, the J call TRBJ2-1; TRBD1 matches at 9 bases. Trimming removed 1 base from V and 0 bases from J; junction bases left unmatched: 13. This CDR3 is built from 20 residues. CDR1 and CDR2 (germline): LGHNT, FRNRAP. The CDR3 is CASGLDTGGPFRSSYNEQFF. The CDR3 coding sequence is TGTGCTAGTGGTTTGGACACAGGGGGCCCTTTTCGTAGCTCCTACAATGAGCAGTTCTTC.

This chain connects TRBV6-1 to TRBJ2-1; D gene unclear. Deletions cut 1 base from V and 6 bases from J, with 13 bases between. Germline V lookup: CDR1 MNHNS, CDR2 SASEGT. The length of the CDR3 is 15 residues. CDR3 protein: CASSEELGRSNEQFF. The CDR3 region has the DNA TGTGCCAGCAGTGAAGAGCTAGGGCGTTCCAATGAGCAGTTCTTC.

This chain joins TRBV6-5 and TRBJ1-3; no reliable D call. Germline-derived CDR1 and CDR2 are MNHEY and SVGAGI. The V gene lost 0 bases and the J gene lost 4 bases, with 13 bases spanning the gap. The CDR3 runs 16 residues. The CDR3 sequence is CASSYSKQPGGNTIYF. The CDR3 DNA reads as TGTGCCAGCAGTTACTCCAAGCAACCGGGGGGAAACACCATATATTTT.

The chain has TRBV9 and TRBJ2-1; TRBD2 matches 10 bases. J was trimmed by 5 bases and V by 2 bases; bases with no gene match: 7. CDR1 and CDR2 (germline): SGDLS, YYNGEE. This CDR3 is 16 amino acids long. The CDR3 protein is CASSVGLAAWNNEQFF. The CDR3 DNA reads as TGTGCCAGCAGCGTCGGACTAGCGGCCTGGAACAATGAGCAGTTCTTC.

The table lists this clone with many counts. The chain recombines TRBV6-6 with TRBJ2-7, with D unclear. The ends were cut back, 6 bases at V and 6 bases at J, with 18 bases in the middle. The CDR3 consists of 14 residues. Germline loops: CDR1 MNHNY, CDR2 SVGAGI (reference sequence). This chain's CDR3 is CASRNSPGQSEQYF. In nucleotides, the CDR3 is TGTGCCAGCAGAAACTCTCCTGGTCAGAGCGAGCAGTACTTC.

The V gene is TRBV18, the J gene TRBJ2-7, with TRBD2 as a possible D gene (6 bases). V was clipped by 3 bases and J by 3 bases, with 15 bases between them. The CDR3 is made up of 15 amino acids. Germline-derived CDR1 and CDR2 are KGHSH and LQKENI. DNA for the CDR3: TGTGCCAGCTCACCGGAGGGGCTCATGAGCTACGAGCAGTACTTC. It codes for CASSPEGLMSYEQYF.

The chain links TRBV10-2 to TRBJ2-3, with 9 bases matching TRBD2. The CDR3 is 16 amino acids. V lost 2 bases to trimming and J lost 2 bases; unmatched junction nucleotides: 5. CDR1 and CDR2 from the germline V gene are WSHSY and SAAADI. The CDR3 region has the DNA TGCGCCAGCAGTGAGGGCGGGAGGGCCTTCACAGATACGCAGTATTTT. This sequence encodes CASSEGGRAFTDTQYF.

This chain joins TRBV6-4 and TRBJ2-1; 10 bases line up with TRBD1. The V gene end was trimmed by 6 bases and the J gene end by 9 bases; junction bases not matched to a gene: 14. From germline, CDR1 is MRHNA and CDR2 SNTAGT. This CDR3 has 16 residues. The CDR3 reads CASSAGGDRGRTEQFF. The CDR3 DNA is TGTGCCAGCAGCGCGGGGGGAGACAGGGGGCGGACTGAGCAGTTCTTC.

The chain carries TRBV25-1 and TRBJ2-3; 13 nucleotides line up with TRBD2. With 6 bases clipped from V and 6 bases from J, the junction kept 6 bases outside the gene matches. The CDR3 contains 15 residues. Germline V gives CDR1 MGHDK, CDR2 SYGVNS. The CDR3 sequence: CASSGTSGNSDTQYF. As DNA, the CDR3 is TGTGCCAGCAGCGGGACTAGCGGGAATTCGGATACGCAGTATTTT.